Sequencing of this T cell receptor (beta chain) was carried out in a study of blood T cell repertoires in COVID-19. Generated by immunoSEQ multiplex PCR, the TCRdb table keeps only in-frame clones and is missing some. Here the sample spans roughly 330,000 clones, roughly 87% being singletons. The material sequenced was peripheral blood. The clonotype was recovered from a man aged 30 to 39 with COVID-19, enrolled during active disease.

CDR3 sequence: CASSFNRGRWDTQYF. The CDR3 bases are TGTGCCAGCAGTTTCAACAGGGGGCGGTGGGATACGCAGTATTTT. The chain has TRBV28 and TRBJ2-3, with TRBD1 matching over 9 bases. CDR3 size: 15 residues. V lost 3 bases and J lost 6; bases outside the gene matches: 7. Germline-derived CDR1 and CDR2 are MDHEN and SYDVKM.